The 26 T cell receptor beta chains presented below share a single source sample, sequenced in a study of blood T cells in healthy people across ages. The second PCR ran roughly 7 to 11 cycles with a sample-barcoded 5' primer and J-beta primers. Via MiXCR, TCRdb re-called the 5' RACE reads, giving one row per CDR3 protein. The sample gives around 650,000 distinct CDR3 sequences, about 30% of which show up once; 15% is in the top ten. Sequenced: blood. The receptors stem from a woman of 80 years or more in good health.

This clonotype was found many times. The chain's CDR3 is CASSDPRADTQYF. The CDR3, as DNA: TGTGCCAGCAGTGATCCCCGGGCAGATACGCAGTATTTT. This sequence joins TRBV2 and TRBJ2-3; no definite D call. Germline V gives CDR1 SNHLY, CDR2 FYNNEI. Deletions cut 3 bases from V and 4 bases from J, with 8 bases between. This CDR3 is built from 13 residues. The full variable domain, in which reference TRBV2 and TRBJ2-3 provide the parts outside the CDR3, is EPEVTQTPSHQVTQMGQEVILRCVPISNHLYFYWYRQILGQKVEFLVSFYNNEISEKSEIFDDQFSVERPDGSNFTLKIRSTKLEDSAMYFCASSDPRADTQYFGPGTRLTVL.

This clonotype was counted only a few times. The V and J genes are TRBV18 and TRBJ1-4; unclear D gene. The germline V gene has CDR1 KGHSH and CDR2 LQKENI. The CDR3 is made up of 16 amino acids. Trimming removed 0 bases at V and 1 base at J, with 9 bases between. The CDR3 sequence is CASSPPGAQTNEKLFF. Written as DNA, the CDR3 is TGTGCCAGCTCACCACCGGGAGCACAAACTAATGAAAAACTGTTTTTT.

The CDR3 reads CASSQDNGPCYNEQYF. In DNA form, the CDR3 reads TGCGCCAGCAGCCAAGATAACGGCCCCTGCTACAATGAGCAGTACTTC. This chain links TRBV4-3 with TRBJ2-1; the D is unclear. The last part of the DNA fits TRBJ2-7 better; the J call may be wrong. The CDR3 loop spans 16 amino acids. CDR1 and CDR2 (germline): LGHNA, YSLEER.

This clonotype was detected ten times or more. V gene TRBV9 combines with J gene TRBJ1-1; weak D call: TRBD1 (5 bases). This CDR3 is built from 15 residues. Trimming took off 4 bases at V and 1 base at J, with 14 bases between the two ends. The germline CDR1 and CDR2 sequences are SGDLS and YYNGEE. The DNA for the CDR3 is TGTGCCAGCAGCCCACTCCTAGACAGGAACACTGAAGCTTTCTTT. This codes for CASSPLLDRNTEAFF.

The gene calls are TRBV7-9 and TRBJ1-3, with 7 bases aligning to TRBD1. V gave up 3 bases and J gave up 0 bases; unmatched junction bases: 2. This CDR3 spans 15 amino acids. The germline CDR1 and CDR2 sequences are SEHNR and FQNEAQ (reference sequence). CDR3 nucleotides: TGTGCCAGCAGCTTCGGGACAGCCTCTGGAAACACCATATATTTT. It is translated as CASSFGTASGNTIYF.

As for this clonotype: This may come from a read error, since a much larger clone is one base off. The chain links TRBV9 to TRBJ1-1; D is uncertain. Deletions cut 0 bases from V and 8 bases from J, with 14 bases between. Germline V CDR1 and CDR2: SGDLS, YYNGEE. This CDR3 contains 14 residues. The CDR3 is CASSVVVVGQEAFF. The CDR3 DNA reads TGTGCCAGCAGCGTAGTTGTGGTCGGTCAGGAAGCTTTCTTT.

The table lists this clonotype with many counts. The CDR3 nucleotides read TGCGCCAGCAGCTCCGCAGGGAGGTGGCAGTTCTTC. Translation gives CASSSAGRWQFF. The chain combines TRBV5-1 with TRBJ2-1; the D gene is possibly TRBD2 (6 bases). The CDR3 is 12 residues long. V was cut by 3 bases and J by 12 bases, with 13 bases left in between. CDR1 is SGHRS and CDR2 is YFSETQ in the germline V gene.

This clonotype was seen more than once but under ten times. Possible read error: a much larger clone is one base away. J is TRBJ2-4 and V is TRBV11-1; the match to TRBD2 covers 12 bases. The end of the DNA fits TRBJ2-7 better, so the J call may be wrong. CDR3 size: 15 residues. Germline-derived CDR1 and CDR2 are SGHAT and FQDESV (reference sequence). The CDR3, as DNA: TGTGCCAGCAGCTTCGGCAGACTAGCGGGGGACGAGCAGTACTTC. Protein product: CASSFGRLAGDEQYF.

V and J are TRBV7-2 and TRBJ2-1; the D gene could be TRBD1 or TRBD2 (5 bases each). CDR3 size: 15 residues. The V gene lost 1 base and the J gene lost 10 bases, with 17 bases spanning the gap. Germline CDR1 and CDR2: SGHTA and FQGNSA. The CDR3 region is CASSLGGTNIGEQFF. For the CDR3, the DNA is TGTGCCAGCAGCTTAGGTGGGACCAATATCGGGGAGCAGTTCTTC.

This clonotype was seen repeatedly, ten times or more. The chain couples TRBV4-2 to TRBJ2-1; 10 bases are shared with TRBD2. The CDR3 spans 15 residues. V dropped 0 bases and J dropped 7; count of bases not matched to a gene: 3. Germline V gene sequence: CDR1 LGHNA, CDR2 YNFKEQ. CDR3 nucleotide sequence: TGTGCCAGCAGCCAAGATATACTAGCGGGGAATGAGCAGTTCTTC. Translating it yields CASSQDILAGNEQFF.

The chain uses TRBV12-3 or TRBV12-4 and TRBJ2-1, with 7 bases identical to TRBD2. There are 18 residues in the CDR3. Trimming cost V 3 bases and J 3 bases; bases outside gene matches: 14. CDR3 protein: CASSFGRWTKRGYNEQFF. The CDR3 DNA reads TGTGCCAGCAGTTTCGGGCGGTGGACTAAGCGGGGCTACAATGAGCAGTTCTTC.

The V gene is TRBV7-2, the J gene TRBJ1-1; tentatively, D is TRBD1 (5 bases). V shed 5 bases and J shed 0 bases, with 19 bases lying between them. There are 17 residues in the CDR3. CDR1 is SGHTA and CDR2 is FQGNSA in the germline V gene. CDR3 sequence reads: CASSAGSHQGMNTEAFF. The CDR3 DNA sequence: TGTGCCAGCAGCGCGGGCAGTCACCAGGGAATGAACACTGAAGCTTTCTTT.

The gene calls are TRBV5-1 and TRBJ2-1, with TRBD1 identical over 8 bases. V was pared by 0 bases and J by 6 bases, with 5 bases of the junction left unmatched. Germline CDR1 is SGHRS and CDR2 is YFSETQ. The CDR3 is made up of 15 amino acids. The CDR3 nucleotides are TGCGCCAGCAGCTTGGGGCAGGGGGCGCGCAATGAGCAGTTCTTC. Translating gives CASSLGQGARNEQFF.

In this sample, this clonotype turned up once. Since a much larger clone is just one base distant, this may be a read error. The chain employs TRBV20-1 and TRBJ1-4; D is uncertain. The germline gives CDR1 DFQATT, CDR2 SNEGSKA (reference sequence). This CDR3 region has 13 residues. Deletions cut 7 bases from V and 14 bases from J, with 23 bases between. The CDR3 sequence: CSDSPEASADLFF. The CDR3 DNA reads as TGCAGTGATAGCCCCGAGGCCTCCGCGGACCTGTTTTTT.

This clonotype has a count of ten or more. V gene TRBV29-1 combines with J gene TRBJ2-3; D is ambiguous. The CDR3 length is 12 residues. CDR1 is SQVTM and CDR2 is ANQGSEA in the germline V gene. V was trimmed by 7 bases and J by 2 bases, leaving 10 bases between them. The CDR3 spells CSAIRATDTQYF. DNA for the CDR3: TGCAGCGCCATCCGGGCCACAGATACGCAGTATTTT.

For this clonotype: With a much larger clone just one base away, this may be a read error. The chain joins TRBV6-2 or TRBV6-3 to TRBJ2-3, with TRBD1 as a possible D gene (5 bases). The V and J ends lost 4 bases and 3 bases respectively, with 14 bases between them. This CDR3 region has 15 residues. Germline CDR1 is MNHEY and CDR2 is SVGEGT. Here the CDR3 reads CASSCLWGRTDTQYF. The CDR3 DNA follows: TGTGCCAGCAGTTGTTTGTGGGGCCGGACAGATACGCAGTATTTT.

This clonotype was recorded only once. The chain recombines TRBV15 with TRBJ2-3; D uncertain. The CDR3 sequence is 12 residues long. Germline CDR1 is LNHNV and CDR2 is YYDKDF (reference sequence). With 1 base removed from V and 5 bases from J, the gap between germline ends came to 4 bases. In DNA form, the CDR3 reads TGTGCCACCAGCAGAGTAGTAGATACGCAGTATTTT. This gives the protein CATSRVVDTQYF. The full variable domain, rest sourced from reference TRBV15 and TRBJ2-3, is DAMVIQNPRYQVTQFGKPVTLSCSQTLNHNVMYWYQQKSSQAPKLLFHYYDKDFNNEADTPDNFQSRRPNTSFCFLDIRSPGLGDTAMYLCATSRVVDTQYFGPGTRLTVL.

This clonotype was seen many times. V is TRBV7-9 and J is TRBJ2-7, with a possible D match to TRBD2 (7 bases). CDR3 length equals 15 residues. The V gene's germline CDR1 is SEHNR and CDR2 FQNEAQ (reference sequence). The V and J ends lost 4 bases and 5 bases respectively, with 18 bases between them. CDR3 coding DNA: TGTGCCAGCAGCTCCATCGGTCGGGGGGCAAACGAGCAGTACTTC. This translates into CASSSIGRGANEQYF.

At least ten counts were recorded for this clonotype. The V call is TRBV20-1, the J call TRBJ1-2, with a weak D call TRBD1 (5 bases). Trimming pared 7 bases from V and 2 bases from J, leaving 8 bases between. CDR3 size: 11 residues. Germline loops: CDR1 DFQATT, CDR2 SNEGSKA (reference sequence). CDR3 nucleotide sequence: TGCAGTGTCCAGGGAAACTATGGCTACACCTTC. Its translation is CSVQGNYGYTF.

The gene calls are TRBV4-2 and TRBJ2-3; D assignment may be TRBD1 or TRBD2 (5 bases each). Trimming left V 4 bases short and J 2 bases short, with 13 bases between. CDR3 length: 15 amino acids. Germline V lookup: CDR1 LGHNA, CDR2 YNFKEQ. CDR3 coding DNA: TGTGCCAGCAGCCCTCCGGGGACCTACACAGATACGCAGTATTTT. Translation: CASSPPGTYTDTQYF.

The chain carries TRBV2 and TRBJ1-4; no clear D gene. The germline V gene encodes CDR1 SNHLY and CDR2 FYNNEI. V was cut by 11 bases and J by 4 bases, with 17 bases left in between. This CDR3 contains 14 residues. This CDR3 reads CAGKKALNNEKLFF. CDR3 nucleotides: TGTGCCGGCAAGAAGGCGTTAAATAATGAAAAACTGTTTTTT.

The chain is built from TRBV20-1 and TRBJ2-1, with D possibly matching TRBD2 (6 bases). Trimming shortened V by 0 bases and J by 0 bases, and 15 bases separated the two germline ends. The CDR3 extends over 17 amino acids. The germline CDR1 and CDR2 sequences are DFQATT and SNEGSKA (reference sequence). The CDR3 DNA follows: TGCAGTGCTAGAGAGGGGCGGGGCCGCAGCTCCTACAATGAGCAGTTCTTC. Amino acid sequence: CSAREGRGRSSYNEQFF.

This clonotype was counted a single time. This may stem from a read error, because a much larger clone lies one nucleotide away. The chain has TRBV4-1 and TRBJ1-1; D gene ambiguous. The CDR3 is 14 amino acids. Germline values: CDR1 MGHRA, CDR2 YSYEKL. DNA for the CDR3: TGCGCCAGCAACCAACCTGGACGGTTCACTGAAGCTTTCTTT. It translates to CASNQPGRFTEAFF.

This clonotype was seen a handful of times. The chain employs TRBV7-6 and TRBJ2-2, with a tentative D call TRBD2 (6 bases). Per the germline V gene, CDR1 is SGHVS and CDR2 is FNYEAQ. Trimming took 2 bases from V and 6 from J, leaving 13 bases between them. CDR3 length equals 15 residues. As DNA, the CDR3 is TGTGCCAGCAGCTTACGGGGGTCGGTGGCCGGGGAGCTGTTTTTT. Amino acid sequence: CASSLRGSVAGELFF.

Here the CDR3 reads CSARDPQGGGLTEAFF. The DNA for the CDR3 is TGCAGTGCTAGAGATCCCCAGGGAGGGGGGCTCACTGAAGCTTTCTTT. The rearrangement links TRBV20-1 to TRBJ1-1; tentatively, D is TRBD1 (6 bases). The CDR3 runs 16 residues. V was clipped by 0 bases and J by 4 bases, with 18 bases between them. Germline V lookup: CDR1 DFQATT, CDR2 SNEGSKA (reference sequence).

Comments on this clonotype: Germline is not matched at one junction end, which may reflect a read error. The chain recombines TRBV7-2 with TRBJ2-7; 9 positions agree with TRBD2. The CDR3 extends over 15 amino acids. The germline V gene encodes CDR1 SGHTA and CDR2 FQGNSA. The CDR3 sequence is CASEASGGKSYAQYF. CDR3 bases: TGTGCCAGTGAGGCGAGCGGGGGGAAAAGTTACGCGCAGTACTTC.